This T cell receptor (beta chain) was obtained from a study of T-cell memory formation after mild COVID-19. In its sample, this clonotype was seen a few times. Germline CDR1 reads SGHAT; CDR2 reads FQNNGV. V lost 5 bases and J 3 bases, leaving 17 bases between the germline ends. The CDR3 has 16 amino acids. TCRdb recomputed calls from the 5' RACE reads with MiXCR, one row per CDR3 protein. This sample has fewer than 350,000 distinct CDR3 sequences, with around a sixth found just once. Sequencing used PBMCs or a T cell subset sorted from them (not recorded which). The receptor's source is a man between 18 and 35 years old who had mild COVID-19 (a few samples of this study predate the infection). Cell type and time point are not known. This sequence joins TRBV11-2 and TRBJ1-3; D remains unclear. This CDR3 is CASSPFVGEGGNTIYF. The CDR3, as DNA: TGTGCCAGCAGCCCGTTCGTGGGAGAGGGTGGAAACACCATATATTTT.